These 18 T cell receptor beta chains were sequenced from one sample in a study of CD8+ T cells in alopecia areata. Treatment described: oral pan-JAK inhibitor, 5-10 mg twice daily. RNA was isolated and reverse transcribed to cDNA, the sequencing template. Profiling relied on immunoSEQ multiplex PCR, and the TCRdb table lists in-frame clones only, not all of them. Among 170,000 or so clones listed, about 60% were seen once. Source: CD8+ T cells sorted from blood, taken at week 24, from a patient treated with tofacitinib. The receptors stem from a human donor with alopecia areata.

With regard to this clone: Distinct nucleotide sequences in the sample also encode this CDR3. The CDR3 is CASSLSGYSNQPQHF. DNA for the CDR3: TGTGCCAGCAGTTTATCGGGGTATAGCAATCAGCCCCAGCATTTT. The rearrangement joins TRBV27 to TRBJ1-5; D remains unclear. With 0 bases removed from V and 0 bases from J, the gap between germline ends came to 6 bases. The CDR3 runs to 15 residues. Germline assignment: CDR1 MNHEY and CDR2 SMNVEV (reference sequence).

The genes are TRBV30 and TRBJ2-5; D is ambiguous. Germline V CDR1 and CDR2: GTSNPN, SVGIG (reference sequence). With 1 base removed from V and 5 bases from J, the gap between germline ends came to 8 bases. This CDR3 comprises 12 residues. In nucleotides, the CDR3 is TGTGCCTGGAGTGGACCTCAGGAGACCCAGTACTTC. Its protein is CAWSGPQETQYF.

This clone was observed a handful of times. This chain connects TRBV7-9 to TRBJ1-1; TRBD1 is a possible D gene (6 bases). CDR1 is SEHNR, CDR2 FQNEAQ, per germline (reference sequence). This CDR3 has 17 residues. The germline V and J ends were trimmed by 1 base and 11 bases, with 26 bases remaining between them. The DNA for the CDR3 is TGTGCCAGCAGCTTAGTAGACCTTTCGTTTAGGGGGGACGACGCTTTCTTT. It codes for CASSLVDLSFRGDDAFF.

This clone was seen more than once but under ten times. This chain connects TRBV5-6 to TRBJ1-2; the match to TRBD1 covers 7 bases. Per the germline V gene, CDR1 is SGHDT and CDR2 is YYEEEE. Unmatched junction bases numbered 6, after V lost 4 bases and J lost 6 bases. The CDR3 has 13 amino acids. The CDR3: CASSPGTAHGYTF. CDR3 bases: TGTGCCAGCAGCCCAGGGACAGCCCATGGCTACACCTTC. Complete variable domain (other parts from reference TRBV5-6 and TRBJ1-2): DAGVTQSPTHLIKTRGQQVTLRCSPKSGHDTVSWYQQALGQGPQFIFQYYEEEERQRGNFPDRFSGHQFPNYSSELNVNALLLGDSALYLCASSPGTAHGYTFGSGTRLTVV.

J is TRBJ2-5 and V is TRBV29-1, with D hard to call. CDR1 and CDR2 from the germline V gene are SQVTM and ANQGSEA. Trimming stripped 4 bases from V and 4 bases from J, with 4 bases between. This CDR3 has 10 amino acids. The CDR3 region has the DNA TGCAGCGTTGGGGGAGAGACCCAGTACTTC. Translating gives CSVGGETQYF.

The chain links TRBV29-1 to TRBJ1-1; the D is unclear. Trimming left V 2 bases short and J 7 bases short, with 8 bases between. Per germline, CDR1 SQVTM and CDR2 ANQGSEA. CDR3 length: 11 amino acids. CDR3: CSVETRGEAFF. DNA of the CDR3: TGCAGCGTTGAAACGAGAGGTGAAGCTTTCTTT. The full variable domain, rest sourced from reference TRBV29-1 and TRBJ1-1, is SAVISQKPSRDICQRGTSLTIQCQVDSQVTMMFWYRQQPGQSLTLIATANQGSEATYESGFVIDKFPISRPNLTFSTLTVSNMSPEDSSIYLCSVETRGEAFFGQGTRLTVV.

This chain uses TRBV27 with TRBJ2-1; tentative D call: TRBD2 (5 bases). Germline loops: CDR1 MNHEY, CDR2 SMNVEV (reference sequence). Trimming pared 2 bases from V and 9 bases from J, leaving 11 bases between. CDR3 length: 13 amino acids. The CDR3 sequence is CASSLRPRGEQFF. Written as DNA, the CDR3 is TGTGCCAGCAGTTTAAGGCCCCGGGGTGAGCAGTTCTTC.

The chain carries TRBV6-6 and TRBJ1-2, with 9 nucleotides matching TRBD1. Germline V gene sequence: CDR1 MNHNY, CDR2 SVGAGI (reference sequence). CDR3 size: 16 residues. Trimming removed 5 bases from V and 4 bases from J; junction bases left unmatched: 11. CDR3 nucleotide sequence: TGTGCCAGCAGTACAGGACAGGGGCAGGGACTCTATGGCTACACCTTC. This translates into CASSTGQGQGLYGYTF.

The DNA for the CDR3 is TGTGCCTGGACCGGTAGCGGGTACACAGATACGCAGTATTTT. It encodes CAWTGSGYTDTQYF. The rearrangement uses TRBV30 and TRBJ2-3; 7 bases align to TRBD2. V shed 4 bases and J 2 bases; nucleotides not matched to a gene: 6. This CDR3 is built from 14 residues. Germline V CDR1 and CDR2: GTSNPN, SVGIG (reference sequence).

The rearrangement uses TRBV12-5 and TRBJ1-2, with 10 bases lining up with TRBD1. Germline V gene lookup returns CDR1 LGHNT and CDR2 FRNRAP. After removal of 0 bases from V and 4 bases from J, the junction contained 11 bases not matched to a gene. The CDR3 is 18 amino acids. The CDR3 DNA follows: TGTGCTAGTGGTTTGGTAGGGACAGGGGATATTATCCCCTATGGCTACACCTTC. Its protein is CASGLVGTGDIIPYGYTF.

The chain uses TRBV29-1 and TRBJ1-2; D gene ambiguous. Germline V gives CDR1 SQVTM, CDR2 ANQGSEA. There are 12 residues in the CDR3. V lost 3 bases, J lost 8 bases, and 13 bases lay in between. The CDR3 region is CSVDLGLEGYTF. The CDR3 coding sequence is TGCAGCGTTGACTTGGGTTTGGAGGGCTACACCTTC.

The chain is built from TRBV29-1 and TRBJ1-2; D is unclear. From germline, CDR1 is SQVTM and CDR2 ANQGSEA. V lost 3 bases and J lost 7, with 18 bases in between. This CDR3 has 14 residues. Written as DNA, the CDR3 is TGCAGCGTTGACCCGGACTATGGTGAGAGTGGCTACACCTTC. It is translated as CSVDPDYGESGYTF.

On this clone itself: One end of the junction is discordant with germline, which a read error may explain. V is TRBV14 and J is TRBJ2-5; no clear D gene. The CDR3 extends over 14 amino acids. Germline CDR1 is SGHDN and CDR2 is FVKESK. The CDR3 spells CASSQEWPEEAQYF. The CDR3 region has the DNA TGTGCCAGCAGCCAAGAGTGGCCAGAAGAGGCCCAGTACTTC.

This chain joins TRBV27 and TRBJ2-5, with D possibly being TRBD1 (5 bases). The V end was cut by 1 base, the J end by 1 base, with 13 bases between. The CDR3 length is 16 residues. Germline V gene sequence: CDR1 MNHEY, CDR2 SMNVEV (reference sequence). The DNA of the CDR3 is TGTGCCAGCAGTTTATTCGCAGGGCCCTCCCAAGAGACCCAGTACTTC. Translation gives CASSLFAGPSQETQYF.

V gene TRBV7-8 combines with J gene TRBJ1-1; no definite D call. Between the trimmed V and J ends, which lost 2 bases and 1 base, there was a span of 5 bases. Germline values: CDR1 SGHVS, CDR2 FQNEAQ. This CDR3 contains 13 residues. The CDR3 protein is CASSLLENTEAFF. CDR3 DNA sequence: TGTGCCAGCAGCTTACTTGAGAACACTGAAGCTTTCTTT.

CDR3 protein: CASTRSEGEQFF. For the CDR3, the DNA is TGTGCCAGCACCCGCAGCGAGGGTGAGCAGTTCTTC. The chain is built from TRBV5-8 and TRBJ2-1, with a tentative D call TRBD2 (5 bases). Trimming left V 6 bases short and J 9 bases short, with 13 bases between. The CDR3 runs 12 residues. Germline CDR1 reads SGHTS; CDR2 reads YDEGEE.

The chain combines TRBV27 with TRBJ1-4; D unclear. V was clipped by 7 bases and J by 4 bases, with 13 bases between them. CDR1 MNHEY and CDR2 SMNVEV come from the germline V gene (reference sequence). The CDR3 sequence is 14 residues long. The CDR3 sequence is CASTTRANNEKLFF. For the CDR3, the DNA is TGTGCCAGCACGACTCGGGCCAATAATGAAAAACTGTTTTTT.

The chain uses TRBV2 and TRBJ2-7; weak D call: TRBD1 (5 bases). The CDR3 contains 14 residues. Germline V gene sequence: CDR1 SNHLY, CDR2 FYNNEI. Trimming stripped 1 base from V and 2 bases from J, with 9 bases between. The CDR3 DNA sequence: TGTGCCAGCAGTGAAGACCAGGGCCCCTACGAGCAGTACTTC. This gives the protein CASSEDQGPYEQYF.